These 5 T cell receptor beta chains share one sample of origin, sequenced in a study of Graves' ophthalmopathy and Graves' hyperthyroidism. Amplified material comprised TCR beta CDR3 regions derived from RNA transcripts. HTBI primers served in a first-round RT-PCR, which a second-round multiplex PCR followed. TCRdb reprocessed the multiplex PCR reads via MiXCR and lists one record per CDR3 protein. The sample has about 1.1 million distinct CDR3 sequences, roughly 35% seen once. Sequencing was done on a sample of peripheral blood or thyroid tissue (not recorded which). The receptors come from an adult man with Graves' hyperthyroidism.

This clonotype was counted ten times or more. The chain carries TRBV4-3 and TRBJ2-7; possible D gene TRBD1, 6 bases. CDR3 length: 13 residues. Germline V lookup: CDR1 LGHNA, CDR2 YSLEER. The V end lost 3 bases, the J end lost 4 bases, and 10 bases lay between the germline ends. CDR3 nucleotides: TGCGCCAGCAGCCAGTTGACAGGTTACGAGCAGTACTTC. This encodes CASSQLTGYEQYF.

The chain carries TRBV4-1 and TRBJ1-1, with D perhaps matching TRBD1 (5 bases). This CDR3 has 17 residues. Germline CDR1 reads MGHRA; CDR2 reads YSYEKL. Trimming shortened V by 0 bases and J by 3 bases, and 17 bases separated the two germline ends. CDR3 sequence (DNA): TGCGCCAGCAGCCAAGATGGGGCGACCCCAGGTTACACTGAAGCTTTCTTT. Its translation is CASSQDGATPGYTEAFF.

This clonotype was recorded a few times. The junction differs from germline at one of its ends, possibly a read error. The chain carries TRBV2 and TRBJ1-6; TRBD1 agrees at 9 bases. Germline-derived CDR1 and CDR2 are SNHLY and FYNNEI. The CDR3 runs 15 residues. CDR3 residues: CASSLTGTGSSPLHF. The CDR3 region has the DNA TGCGCCAGCAGTCTTACCGGGACAGGGTCTTCACCCCTCCACTTT.

This chain joins TRBV12-3 or TRBV12-4 and TRBJ2-7, with TRBD2 identical over 13 bases. This CDR3 is 19 amino acids long. V lost 3 bases and J lost 0; bases outside the gene matches: 11. CDR3 amino acids: CASSFGGLAGARHSYEQYF. CDR3 in DNA: TGTGCCAGCAGTTTCGGCGGACTAGCGGGAGCCAGACACTCCTACGAGCAGTACTTC.

The chain links TRBV19 to TRBJ2-2, with D perhaps TRBD1 (6 bases). This CDR3 is 16 amino acids long. Trimming cost V 1 base and J 2 bases, with 11 bases left between them. CDR1 LNHDA and CDR2 SQIVND come from the germline V gene (reference sequence). The chain's CDR3 is CASSIVYRDNTGELFF. The DNA of the CDR3 is TGTGCCAGTAGTATAGTCTACAGGGATAACACCGGGGAGCTGTTTTTT.